This T cell receptor beta chain derives from a study of blood T cell repertoires in COVID-19. Whole-study context: Material from acute and convalescent COVID-19 was sourced from the United States, Italy and Spain. The cDNA or gDNA used as material had been derived from T cells, B-cell-depleted T cells, or PBMCs.

The CDR3 has 16 amino acids. V shed 4 bases and J 5 bases; nucleotides not matched to a gene: 7. Germline loops: CDR1 MRHNA, CDR2 SNTAGT. In the original workflow: Nucleated cell number was recorded as an estimate derived from reference gene primer amplification. The data were produced by immunoSEQ multiplex PCR, yet TCRdb's version contains in-frame clones alone and is incomplete. The DNA gave D and trimming, while V, J and clone size come from that table. Of 50,000 to 65,000 clones listed, 85% were seen once; the top ten hold approximately 5%. The receptor was isolated from a man aged 70-80 years with acute or convalescent COVID-19. Sequenced sample: peripheral blood. The chain uses TRBV6-4 and TRBJ2-2; TRBD2 aligns across 10 bases. This CDR3 is CASSGPSGGDTGELFF. The CDR3 region has the DNA TGTGCCAGCAGTGGTCCTAGCGGGGGCGATACCGGGGAGCTGTTTTTT.